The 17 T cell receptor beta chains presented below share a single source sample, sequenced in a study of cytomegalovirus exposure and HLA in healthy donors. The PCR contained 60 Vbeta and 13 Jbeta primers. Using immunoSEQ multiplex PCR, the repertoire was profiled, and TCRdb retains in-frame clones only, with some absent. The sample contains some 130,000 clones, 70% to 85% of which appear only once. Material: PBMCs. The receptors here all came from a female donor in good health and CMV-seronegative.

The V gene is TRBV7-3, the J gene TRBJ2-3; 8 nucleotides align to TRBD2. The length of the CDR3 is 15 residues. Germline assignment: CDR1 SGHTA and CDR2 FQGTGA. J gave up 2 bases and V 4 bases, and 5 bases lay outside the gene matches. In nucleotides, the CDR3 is TGTGCCAGCAGCTGGCGGGAGGCCTCCACAGATACGCAGTATTTT. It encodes CASSWREASTDTQYF.

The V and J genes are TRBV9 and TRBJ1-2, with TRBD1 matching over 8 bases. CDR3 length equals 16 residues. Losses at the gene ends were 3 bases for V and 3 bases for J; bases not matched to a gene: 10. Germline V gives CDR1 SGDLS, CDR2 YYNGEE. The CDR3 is CASSAPDRGEDYGYTF. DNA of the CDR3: TGTGCCAGCAGCGCCCCAGACAGGGGAGAGGACTATGGCTACACCTTC.

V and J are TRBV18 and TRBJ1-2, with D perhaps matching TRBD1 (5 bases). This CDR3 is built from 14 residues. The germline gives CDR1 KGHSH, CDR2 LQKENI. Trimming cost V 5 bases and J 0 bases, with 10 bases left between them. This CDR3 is CASSSMDTNYGYTF. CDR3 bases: TGTGCCAGCTCATCGATGGACACTAACTATGGCTACACCTTC.

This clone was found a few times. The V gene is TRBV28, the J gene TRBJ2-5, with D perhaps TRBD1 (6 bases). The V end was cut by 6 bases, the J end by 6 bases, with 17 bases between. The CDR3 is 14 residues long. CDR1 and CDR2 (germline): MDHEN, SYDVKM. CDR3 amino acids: CASRPDSPGKTQYF. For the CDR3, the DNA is TGTGCCAGCAGACCGGACAGCCCTGGGAAGACCCAGTACTTC. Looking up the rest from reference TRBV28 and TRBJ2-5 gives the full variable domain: DVKVTQSSRYLVKRTGEKVFLECVQDMDHENMFWYRQDPGLGLRLIYFSYDVKMKEKGDIPEGYSVSREKKERFSLILESASTNQTSMYLCASRPDSPGKTQYFGPGTRLLVL.

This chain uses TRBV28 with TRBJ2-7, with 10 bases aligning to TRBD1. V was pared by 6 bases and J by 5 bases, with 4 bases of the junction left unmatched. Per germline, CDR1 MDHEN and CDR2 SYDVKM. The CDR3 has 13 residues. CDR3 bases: TGTGCCAGCAGGTCCGGGACAGGGGACGAGCAGTACTTC. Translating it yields CASRSGTGDEQYF.

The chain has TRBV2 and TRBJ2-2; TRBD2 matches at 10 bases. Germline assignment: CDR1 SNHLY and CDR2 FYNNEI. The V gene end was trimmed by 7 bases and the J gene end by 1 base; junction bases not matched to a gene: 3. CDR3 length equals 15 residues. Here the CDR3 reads CASTRTSGNTGELFF. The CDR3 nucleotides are TGTGCCAGCACAAGGACTAGCGGGAACACCGGGGAGCTGTTTTTT. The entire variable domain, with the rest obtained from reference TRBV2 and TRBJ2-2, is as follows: EPEVTQTPSHQVTQMGQEVILRCVPISNHLYFYWYRQILGQKVEFLVSFYNNEISEKSEIFDDQFSVERPDGSNFTLKIRSTKLEDSAMYFCASTRTSGNTGELFFGEGSRLTVL.

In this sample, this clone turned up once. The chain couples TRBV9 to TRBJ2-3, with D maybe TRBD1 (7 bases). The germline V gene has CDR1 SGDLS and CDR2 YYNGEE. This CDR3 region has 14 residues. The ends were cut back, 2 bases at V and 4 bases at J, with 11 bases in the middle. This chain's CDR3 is CASSVRGASDTQYF. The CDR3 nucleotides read TGTGCCAGCAGCGTCAGGGGGGCCTCAGATACGCAGTATTTT.

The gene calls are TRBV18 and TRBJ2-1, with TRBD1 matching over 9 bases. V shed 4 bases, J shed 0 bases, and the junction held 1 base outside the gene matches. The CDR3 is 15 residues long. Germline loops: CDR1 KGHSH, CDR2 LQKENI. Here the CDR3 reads CASSRGQGSYNEQFF. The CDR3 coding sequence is TGTGCCAGCTCACGGGGACAGGGCTCCTACAATGAGCAGTTCTTC.

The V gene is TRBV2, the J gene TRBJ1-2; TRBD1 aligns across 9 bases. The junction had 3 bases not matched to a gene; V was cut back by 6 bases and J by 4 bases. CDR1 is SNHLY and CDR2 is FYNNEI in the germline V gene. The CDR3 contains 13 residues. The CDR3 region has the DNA TGTGCCAGCAGACAGGGGGCTAGCTATGGCTACACCTTC. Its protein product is CASRQGASYGYTF.

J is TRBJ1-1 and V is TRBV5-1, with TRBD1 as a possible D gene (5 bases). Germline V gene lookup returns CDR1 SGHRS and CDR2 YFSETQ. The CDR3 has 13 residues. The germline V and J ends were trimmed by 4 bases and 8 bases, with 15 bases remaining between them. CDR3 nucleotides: TGCGCCAGCAGCCCCCAGGGCACCAGCGAAGCTTTCTTT. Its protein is CASSPQGTSEAFF.

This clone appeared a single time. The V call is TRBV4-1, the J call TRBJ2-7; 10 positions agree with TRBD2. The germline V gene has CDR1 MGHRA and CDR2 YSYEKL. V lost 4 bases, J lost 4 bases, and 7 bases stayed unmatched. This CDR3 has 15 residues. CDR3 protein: CASSPYRTSGYEQYF. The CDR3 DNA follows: TGCGCCAGCAGCCCGTACCGGACTAGCGGATACGAGCAGTACTTC.

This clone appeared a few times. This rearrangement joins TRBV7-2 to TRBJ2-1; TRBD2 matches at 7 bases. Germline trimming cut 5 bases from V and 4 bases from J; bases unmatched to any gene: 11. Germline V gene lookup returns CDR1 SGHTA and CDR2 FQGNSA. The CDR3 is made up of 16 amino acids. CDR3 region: CASSPAGWGGYNEQFF. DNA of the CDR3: TGTGCCAGCAGCCCAGCGGGGTGGGGGGGGTACAATGAGCAGTTCTTC.

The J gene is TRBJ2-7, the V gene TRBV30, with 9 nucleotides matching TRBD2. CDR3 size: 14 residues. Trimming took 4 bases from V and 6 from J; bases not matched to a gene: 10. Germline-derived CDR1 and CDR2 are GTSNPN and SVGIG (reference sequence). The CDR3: CAWTVGSGRREQYF. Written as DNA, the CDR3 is TGTGCCTGGACCGTGGGTAGCGGGAGACGCGAGCAGTACTTC.

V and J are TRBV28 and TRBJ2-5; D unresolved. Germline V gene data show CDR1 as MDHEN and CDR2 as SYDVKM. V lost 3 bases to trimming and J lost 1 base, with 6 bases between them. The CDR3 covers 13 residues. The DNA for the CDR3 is TGTGCCAGCAGTTTGCCAGGCCAAGAGACCCAGTACTTC. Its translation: CASSLPGQETQYF.

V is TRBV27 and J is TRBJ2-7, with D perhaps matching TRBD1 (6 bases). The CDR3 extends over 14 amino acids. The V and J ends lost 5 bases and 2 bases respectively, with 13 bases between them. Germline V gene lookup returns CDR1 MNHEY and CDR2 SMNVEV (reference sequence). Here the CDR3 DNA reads TGTGCCAGCAGTGAGGCAGGGGCGGCCTACGAGCAGTACTTC. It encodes CASSEAGAAYEQYF.

Here the CDR3 reads CASSLGGAGGMYEQYF. The CDR3 DNA follows: TGTGCCAGCAGCTTGGGCGGAGCGGGAGGGATGTACGAGCAGTACTTC. The chain uses TRBV5-4 and TRBJ2-7; 10 bases align to TRBD2. The J segment lost 4 bases and the V segment lost 0 bases, leaving 7 bases of the junction unmatched. Germline V CDR1 and CDR2: SGHNT, YYREEE (reference sequence). This CDR3 comprises 16 residues.

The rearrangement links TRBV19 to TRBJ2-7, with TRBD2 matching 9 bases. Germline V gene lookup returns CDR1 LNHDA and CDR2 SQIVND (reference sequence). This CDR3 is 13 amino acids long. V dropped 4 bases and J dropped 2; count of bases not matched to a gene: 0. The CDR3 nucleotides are TGTGCCAGTAGTAGCGGGAGGGCCTACGAGCAGTACTTC. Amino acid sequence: CASSSGRAYEQYF.